These 2 T cell receptor beta chains came from one sample sequenced in a study of T cells in Graves' hyperthyroidism and ophthalmopathy. Amplified TCR beta CDR3 regions came from RNA transcripts. RT-PCR in the first round (using the HTBI primer set) targeted the TCR CDR3. TCRdb reprocessed the multiplex PCR reads with MiXCR, giving one entry per CDR3 protein. The sample lists fewer than 400,000 distinct CDR3 sequences; around 15% were seen once. The sequencing input was blood. The receptors originated from a man in his fifties or sixties with Graves' ophthalmopathy.

This clonotype was observed many times. The chain joins TRBV6-5 to TRBJ2-1; D is unclear. V dropped 0 bases and J dropped 6 bases, with 6 bases sitting between them. The CDR3 extends over 13 amino acids. Germline V lookup: CDR1 MNHEY, CDR2 SVGAGI. In DNA form, the CDR3 reads TGTGCCAGCAGTTACTCAGTAGGCAATGAGCAGTTCTTC. Amino acids: CASSYSVGNEQFF.

This clonotype appeared a few times. J is TRBJ1-5 and V is TRBV27, with TRBD1 matching 9 bases. Germline V CDR1 and CDR2: MNHEY, SMNVEV (reference sequence). V dropped 6 bases and J dropped 5; count of bases not matched to a gene: 11. This CDR3 contains 16 residues. The CDR3 DNA follows: TGTGCCAGCAGGGGGATGGGACAGGGACCGTATCAGCCCCAGCATTTT. This sequence encodes CASRGMGQGPYQPQHF.